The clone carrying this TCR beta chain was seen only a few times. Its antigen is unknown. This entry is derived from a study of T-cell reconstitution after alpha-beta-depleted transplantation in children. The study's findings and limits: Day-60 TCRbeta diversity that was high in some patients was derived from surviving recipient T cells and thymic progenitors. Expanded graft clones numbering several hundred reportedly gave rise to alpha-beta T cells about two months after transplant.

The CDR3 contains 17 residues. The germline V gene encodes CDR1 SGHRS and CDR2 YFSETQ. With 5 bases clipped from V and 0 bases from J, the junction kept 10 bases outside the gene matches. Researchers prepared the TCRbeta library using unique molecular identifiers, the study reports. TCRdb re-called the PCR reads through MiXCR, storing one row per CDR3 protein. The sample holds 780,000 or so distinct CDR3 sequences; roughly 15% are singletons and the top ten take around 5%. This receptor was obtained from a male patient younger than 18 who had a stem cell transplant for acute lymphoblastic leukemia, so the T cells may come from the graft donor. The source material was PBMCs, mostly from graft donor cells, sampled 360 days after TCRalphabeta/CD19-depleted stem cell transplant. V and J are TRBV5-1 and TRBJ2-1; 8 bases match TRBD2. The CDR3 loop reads CASRTSALRGSYNEQFF. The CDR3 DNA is TGCGCCAGCAGGACTAGCGCCCTCCGGGGCTCCTACAATGAGCAGTTCTTC. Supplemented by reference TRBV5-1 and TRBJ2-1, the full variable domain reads KAGVTQTPRYLIKTRGQQVTLSCSPISGHRSVSWYQQTPGQGLQFLFEYFSETQRNKGNFPGRFSGRQFSNSRSEMNVSTLELGDSALYLCASRTSALRGSYNEQFFGPGTRLTVL.